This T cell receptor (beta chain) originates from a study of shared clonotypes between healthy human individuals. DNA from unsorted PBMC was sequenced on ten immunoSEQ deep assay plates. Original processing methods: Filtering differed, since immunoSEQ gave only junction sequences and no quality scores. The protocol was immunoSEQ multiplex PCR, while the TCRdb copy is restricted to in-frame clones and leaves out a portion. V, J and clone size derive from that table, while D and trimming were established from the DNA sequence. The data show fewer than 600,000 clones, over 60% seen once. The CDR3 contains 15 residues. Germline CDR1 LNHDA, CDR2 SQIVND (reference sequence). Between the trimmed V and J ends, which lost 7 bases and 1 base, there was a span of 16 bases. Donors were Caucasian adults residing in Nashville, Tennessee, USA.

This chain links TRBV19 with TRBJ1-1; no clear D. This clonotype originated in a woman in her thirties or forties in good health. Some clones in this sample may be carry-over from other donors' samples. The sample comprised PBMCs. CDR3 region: CASMFYLRGNTEAFF. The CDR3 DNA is TGTGCCAGTATGTTTTACCTCCGTGGGAACACTGAAGCTTTCTTT.